These T cell receptor beta chains were read from a single sample in a study of a mutant IDH1 vaccine in newly diagnosed glioma. These receptors' targets are unknown. The table came from immunoSEQ multiplex PCR; TCRdb's copy has only in-frame clones and leaves some out. There are around 31,000 clones in the sample; around four fifths occur only once, and approximately 11% lies in the top ten. The source was PBMCs, collected from a glioma patient whose treatment included an IDH1 peptide vaccine. Receptor source: a woman between 35 and 50 years old with glioma. Each CDR3 is given with its conserved first and last residue. A D gene is named only where the DNA matches it firmly. Clone size is not always given. Where it is, it says once, few, many or a class for expanded clones.

d_call j_call v_call clone_size cdr3_nt cdr3_aa
NA TRBJ1-2 TRBV5-1 NA TGCGCCAGCAGCATTGACAACGCAAATGGCTACACCTTC CASSIDNANGYTF
NA TRBJ2-3 TRBV19 NA TGTGCCAGTAGTATGAGGCTAGGTAGCACAGATACGCAGTATTTT CASSMRLGSTDTQYF
NA TRBJ2-1 TRBV5-8 NA TGTGCCAGCAGCTTGTGGGGGAAGAGTGGCTCCTACAATGAGCAGTTCTTC CASSLWGKSGSYNEQFF
NA TRBJ1-6 TRBV19 NA TGTGCCAGTAGTTCGACGCAGGGGAATTCACCCCTCCACTTT CASSSTQGNSPLHF
TRBD2 TRBJ2-1 TRBV5-4 NA TGTGCCAGCAGCTTCCCTAGCGGGGGTCGTGAGCAGTTCTTC CASSFPSGGREQFF
NA TRBJ2-3 TRBV6-5 NA TGTGCCAGCAGTTACGGGGAGTACACAGATACGCAGTATTTT CASSYGEYTDTQYF
NA TRBJ2-5 TRBV12-5 NA TGTGCTAGTGCCCTGACTACTCTCGAGACCCAGTACTTC CASALTTLETQYF
NA TRBJ1-1 TRBV6-6 NA TGTGCCAGCAGTTACTCTCCGACTCTGAACACTGAAGCTTTCTTT CASSYSPTLNTEAFF
TRBD2 TRBJ2-5 TRBV6-6 NA TGTGCCAGCAGCCCCACTGGACTAGGGACCCAGTACTTC CASSPTGLGTQYF
NA TRBJ2-7 TRBV29-1 NA TGCAGCGTTGGAAGGGGGACCGTGGACGAGCAGTACTTC CSVGRGTVDEQYF
NA TRBJ1-1 TRBV11-3 NA TGTGCCAGCAGCTTAGGAGGGACACTCGAGCTGAACACTGAAGCTTTCTTT CASSLGGTLELNTEAFF
NA TRBJ1-4 TRBV5-6 NA TGTGCCAGCAGCTTGGAGGAGGGCCCTCAAACTGAAAAACTGTTTTTT CASSLEEGPQTEKLFF
TRBD2 TRBJ2-7 TRBV30 NA TGTGCCTGGAGTCCCGGGGGGGGCTACGAGCAGTACTTC CAWSPGGGYEQYF
NA TRBJ2-1 TRBV7-8 NA TGTGCCAGCAGCTTATCGGGACACCCCAATGAGCAGTTCTTC CASSLSGHPNEQFF
NA TRBJ1-2 TRBV10-1 NA TGCGCCAGCAGTCCCGGGCCACCAAACTATGGCTACACCTTC CASSPGPPNYGYTF
NA TRBJ1-5 TRBV4-1 NA TGCGCCAGCAGCCAAGGCATCCTTCAGCCCCAGCATTTT CASSQGILQPQHF
NA TRBJ2-5 TRBV7-6 NA TGTGCCAGCAGCTTGGCAGGGCTAGGGGAGACCCAGTACTTC CASSLAGLGETQYF
NA TRBJ1-1 TRBV5-4 NA TGTGCCAGCAGCTTAGTTACGGCACGCACTGAAGCTTTCTTT CASSLVTARTEAFF
NA TRBJ1-5 TRBV21-1 few TGTGCCAGCAGCAAAGCAAATAGCAATCAGCCCCAGCATTTT CASSKANSNQPQHF
NA TRBJ1-4 TRBV20-1 NA TGCAGCCCAATGCATGAAAAACTGTTTTTT CSPMHEKLFF
NA TRBJ1-2 TRBV2 NA TGTGCCAGCAGTCGGACCACTCTCTATGGCTACACCTTC CASSRTTLYGYTF
TRBD1 TRBJ1-1 TRBV5-6 NA TGTGCCAGCAGCGTCGGGACAGGGGTCACTGAAGCTTTCTTT CASSVGTGVTEAFF
NA TRBJ1-1 TRBV5-4 NA TGTGCCAGCAGCTTGAAGGGGGACACGAGATTGAACACTGAAGCTTTCTTT CASSLKGDTRLNTEAFF
NA TRBJ2-5 TRBV5-4 NA TGTGCCAGCAGCCTCGGGACCCGATCAGAGACCCAGTACTTC CASSLGTRSETQYF
NA TRBJ1-1 TRBV9 NA TGTGCCAGCAGCGTAGGACTTGGGGCTGAAGCTTTCTTT CASSVGLGAEAFF
NA TRBJ2-6 TRBV6-1 NA TGTGCCAGCGAGCTGGCTGGGGCCAACGTCCTGACTTTC CASELAGANVLTF
NA TRBJ1-2 TRBV7-8 NA TGTGCCAGCAGCTTAGCGCGAAGGGGAACCGGCTACACCTTC CASSLARRGTGYTF
TRBD2 TRBJ2-2 TRBV10-2 NA TGCGCCAGCCGGAGCGGGGGCGTAAACACCGGGGAGCTGTTTTTT CASRSGGVNTGELFF
NA TRBJ1-4 TRBV29-1 NA TGCAGCGTTTGCAGGGATGGCGAAAAACTGTTTTTT CSVCRDGEKLFF
NA TRBJ1-3 TRBV15 NA TGTGCCACCAGCAGGCCACCTGGAAACACCATATATTTT CATSRPPGNTIYF
NA TRBJ2-3 TRBV7-2 NA TGTGCCAGCAGTCGCACAGATACGCAGTATTTT CASSRTDTQYF
NA TRBJ1-5 TRBV5-6 NA TGTGCCAGCAGCTTGGGTGCCAATCAGCCCCAGCATTTT CASSLGANQPQHF
NA TRBJ1-4 TRBV7-2 once TGTGCCAGCAGCTCGGGGAAGAAAGCAACTAATGAAAAACTGTTTTTT CASSSGKKATNEKLFF
TRBD1 TRBJ1-2 TRBV5-1 once TGCGCCAGCAGCTCCCAGGGGGCCGGCTATGGCTACACCTTC CASSSQGAGYGYTF
NA TRBJ1-2 TRBV5-5 NA TGTGCCAGCAGCCGACAGGTAGCTGCCTATGGCTACACCTTC CASSRQVAAYGYTF
TRBD2 TRBJ2-7 TRBV2 NA TGTGCCAGCAGCAGCGGGAGAGGTCGTGGGGGGCCCGCAGGGTACGAGCAGTACTTC CASSSGRGRGGPAGYEQYF
NA TRBJ2-2 TRBV2 NA TGTGCCAGCAACCCCCCCTATAGGCCCGGGGAGCTGTTTTTT CASNPPYRPGELFF
NA TRBJ1-6 TRBV19 NA TGTGCCAGTAGTCCCGGGACACCCCGGGGTAATTCACCCCTCCACTTT CASSPGTPRGNSPLHF
NA TRBJ2-7 TRBV9 NA TGTGCCAGCAGCGTAGGCTATGGGGGGTACGAGCAGTACTTC CASSVGYGGYEQYF
TRBD1 TRBJ1-6 TRBV10-3 NA TGTGCCATCAGTGAGTCTATCGCCGGGACAGGGAATTCACCCCTCCACTTT CAISESIAGTGNSPLHF